Sequencing of this TCR beta chain was carried out in a study of T cell responses to AZD1222 COVID-19 vaccine. The CDR3 is made up of 13 amino acids. V was trimmed by 2 bases and J by 6 bases, leaving 7 bases between them. Profiling relied on immunoSEQ multiplex PCR, and the TCRdb table lists in-frame clones only, not all of them. Of 95,000 to 150,000 clones listed, around 83% are singletons. The chain is built from TRBV12-3 or TRBV12-4 and TRBJ1-4, with no clear D. Sequencing used peripheral blood, obtained 28 days after the second AZD1222 dose. This sequence originates from an adult who received the AZD1222 COVID-19 vaccine. For the CDR3, the DNA is TGTGCCAGCAGTTTAAGTACAGATGAAAAACTGTTTTTT. It codes for CASSLSTDEKLFF.